This T cell receptor beta chain came from a study of shared clonotypes between healthy human individuals. Regarding the study as a whole: Across subsets, estimated richness was generally greater for naive than for memory populations.

With regard to this clone: As yet, its antigen is unknown. This CDR3 is also generated by other DNA sequences in the sample.

The protocol was immunoSEQ multiplex PCR, while the TCRdb copy is restricted to in-frame clones and leaves out a portion. The sample records 1,400,000 or so clones, 97% to 99% being singletons. Germline V CDR1 and CDR2: SEHNR, FQNEAQ (reference sequence). V was shortened by 2 bases and J by 4 bases, with 9 bases between the two germline ends. The CDR3 consists of 14 residues. This sequence was found in a man aged 25-40 years in good health. The V gene is TRBV7-9, the J gene TRBJ2-1, with D uncertain. The specimen sequenced was naive CD4+ T cells sorted from blood. The sample's subset: CD45RA+ positively selected. CDR3: CASSLLGRYNEQFF. The CDR3, as DNA: TGTGCCAGCAGCTTATTAGGACGGTACAATGAGCAGTTCTTC.